This T cell receptor (beta chain) is drawn from a study of blood T cells in healthy people across ages. Study-wide points: A roughly linear fall in TCR beta diversity per million T cells was seen with increasing age.

In its sample, this clonotype was seen a few times. Its target is unknown. Germline CDR1 is SQVTM and CDR2 is ANQGSEA. The CDR3 loop spans 13 amino acids. V lost 7 bases to trimming and J lost 0 bases, with 7 bases between them. Then a second PCR, running roughly 7 to 11 cycles, was carried out with a sample-barcoded 5' primer and a J-beta primer mix. A single record per CDR3 protein comes from TCRdb applying MiXCR to the 5' RACE reads. The sample has hundreds of thousands of distinct CDR3 sequences; approximately 53% are singletons. The V gene is TRBV29-1, the J gene TRBJ2-6; D ambiguous. The TCR sequence derives from a man between 35 and 55 years old in good health. The sequencing input was blood. CDR3 DNA: TGCAGCGCGACGGACTCTGGGGCCAACGTCCTGACTTTC. Protein product: CSATDSGANVLTF.